Listed here is a single TCR beta chain. The CDR3 is 12 residues long. The ends were cut back, 2 bases at V and 5 bases at J, with 6 bases in the middle. In the original processing: Nucleated cell counts were estimated from reference gene primer amplification. Method: immunoSEQ multiplex PCR; TCRdb's copy keeps in-frame clones and lacks some. V, J and clone size were drawn from that table, and D and trimming were deduced from the DNA. The sample includes 130,000 or so clones, approximately 86% of them seen just once. The data stem from a study of blood T cell repertoires in COVID-19. Across the study: Sites across the United States, Italy and Spain contributed samples from acute and convalescent COVID-19. PBMCs, B-cell-depleted T cells, or T cells were the source of the cDNA or gDNA that made up the material.

The source of this sequence is an older woman with acute or convalescent COVID-19. Sequencing was done on a sample of peripheral blood. The rearrangement uses TRBV12-3 or TRBV12-4 and TRBJ1-1; D gene uncertain. This chain's CDR3 is CASSLIETEAFF. The CDR3 nucleotides are TGTGCCAGCAGTTTAATAGAGACTGAAGCTTTCTTT.